This T cell receptor (beta chain) originates from a study of T cell responses to AZD1222 COVID-19 vaccine (dated by TCRdb to about 2021). For the study in its entirety: AZD1222 recipients given second doses at about 4 weeks or at about 12 weeks were pooled, since spike-specific TCR depth and breadth were not found to differ between the two schedules. A total of roughly 240 trial participants underwent TCR sequencing, of whom approximately 210 received two doses of AZD1222 and about 25 received two doses of the MenACWY control vaccine. Trial participants were enrolled by age into subgroups of 18-55, 56-69 and 70-plus years, and around 150, 28 and 57 TCR-sequenced participants, respectively, were included in these subgroups.

Read against the paper, the sample's time point label means: baseline before first vaccination. Samples from vaccinated people were obtained from the UK trials COV001 and COV002, which included a single-blind randomized controlled phase 2/3 trial of AZD1222 (ChAdOx1 nCoV-19) in healthy adults. Trial participant PBMC samples were collected at day 0 and day 28 after the second dose for TCRbeta chain sequencing. The CDR3 numbers 15 residues from cysteine through phenylalanine. The entry retains the CDR3 DNA only, 45 bases that are in frame from base 1. The junction carries 12 bases between V and J, which are trimmed by 2 bases and 7 bases respectively. The germline V gene supplies CDR1 MNHEY and CDR2 SVGEGT. Concerning this clone itself: The target of this receptor is not known. Base qualities are missing; no much larger clone stands one base away.

Broad study findings and their caveats: Spike-specific TCR breadth and depth rose significantly after two AZD1222 doses compared with day 0 and with MenACWY recipients. The vaccine-associated CD4 TCRs covered the entire spike protein, and the dominant responses fell in regions 160-218 and 743-854. Because no day 14 peak-response samples were available, the repertoires could be characterized only after the peak T cell response. Conclusions about previously exposed vaccinees are limited, since just five to seven AZD1222 recipients were seropositive for SARS-CoV-2 at baseline. Reportedly, almost half of the unique spike-specific TCRs recognized epitopes lying outside the regions that are mutated in the B.1.351 and B.1.1.7 variants. Participants were mostly white British and included more females than males, and it was suggested by the authors that clonal diversity may have been underestimated. In the small 56-69-year group, the increase in depth fell short of significance, most likely because of low power.

The CDR3 regions of human TCRbeta chains were analyzed by immunosequencing. The study's own analysis went as follows. Repertoire TCRs were checked for matches against a reference library of SARS-CoV-2-specific TCRs that had been generated using the MIRA antigen-specificity platform. Breadth meant the fraction of unique TCRs that were SARS-CoV-2-associated, whereas depth meant the fraction of total T cells that were SARS-CoV-2-associated. Using the MIRA data, every spike-specific TCR was mapped to the spike region that the TCR reacted to and assigned to either a CD4 or a CD8 class. Log10-transformed breadth and depth values were compared by one-way ANOVA with Sidak's multiple comparisons tests. TCRdb stores this immuneACCESS table with in-frame sequences only. Part of the clones is absent; in the studies checked, under half of the shortfall reflects unresolved V genes, and no reason is known for the rest. V and J calls and clone size are copied from that table; D and trimming were computed from the DNA. A total of about 100,000 clones appear in this sample, approximately 87% of them only once. 3.3% of the sample lies in the top ten.

The chain is encoded by TRBV6-2 or TRBV6-3 joined to TRBJ1-6; the best D guess is TRBD1, with 5 bases matching. The origin of this receptor is an adult in good health. The sample in question was peripheral blood, obtained on day 0 of AZD1222 vaccination. The CDR3: CASSYEGIRNSPLHF. The bases read TGTGCCAGCAGTTACGAGGGGATCCGGAATTCACCCCTCCACTTT.